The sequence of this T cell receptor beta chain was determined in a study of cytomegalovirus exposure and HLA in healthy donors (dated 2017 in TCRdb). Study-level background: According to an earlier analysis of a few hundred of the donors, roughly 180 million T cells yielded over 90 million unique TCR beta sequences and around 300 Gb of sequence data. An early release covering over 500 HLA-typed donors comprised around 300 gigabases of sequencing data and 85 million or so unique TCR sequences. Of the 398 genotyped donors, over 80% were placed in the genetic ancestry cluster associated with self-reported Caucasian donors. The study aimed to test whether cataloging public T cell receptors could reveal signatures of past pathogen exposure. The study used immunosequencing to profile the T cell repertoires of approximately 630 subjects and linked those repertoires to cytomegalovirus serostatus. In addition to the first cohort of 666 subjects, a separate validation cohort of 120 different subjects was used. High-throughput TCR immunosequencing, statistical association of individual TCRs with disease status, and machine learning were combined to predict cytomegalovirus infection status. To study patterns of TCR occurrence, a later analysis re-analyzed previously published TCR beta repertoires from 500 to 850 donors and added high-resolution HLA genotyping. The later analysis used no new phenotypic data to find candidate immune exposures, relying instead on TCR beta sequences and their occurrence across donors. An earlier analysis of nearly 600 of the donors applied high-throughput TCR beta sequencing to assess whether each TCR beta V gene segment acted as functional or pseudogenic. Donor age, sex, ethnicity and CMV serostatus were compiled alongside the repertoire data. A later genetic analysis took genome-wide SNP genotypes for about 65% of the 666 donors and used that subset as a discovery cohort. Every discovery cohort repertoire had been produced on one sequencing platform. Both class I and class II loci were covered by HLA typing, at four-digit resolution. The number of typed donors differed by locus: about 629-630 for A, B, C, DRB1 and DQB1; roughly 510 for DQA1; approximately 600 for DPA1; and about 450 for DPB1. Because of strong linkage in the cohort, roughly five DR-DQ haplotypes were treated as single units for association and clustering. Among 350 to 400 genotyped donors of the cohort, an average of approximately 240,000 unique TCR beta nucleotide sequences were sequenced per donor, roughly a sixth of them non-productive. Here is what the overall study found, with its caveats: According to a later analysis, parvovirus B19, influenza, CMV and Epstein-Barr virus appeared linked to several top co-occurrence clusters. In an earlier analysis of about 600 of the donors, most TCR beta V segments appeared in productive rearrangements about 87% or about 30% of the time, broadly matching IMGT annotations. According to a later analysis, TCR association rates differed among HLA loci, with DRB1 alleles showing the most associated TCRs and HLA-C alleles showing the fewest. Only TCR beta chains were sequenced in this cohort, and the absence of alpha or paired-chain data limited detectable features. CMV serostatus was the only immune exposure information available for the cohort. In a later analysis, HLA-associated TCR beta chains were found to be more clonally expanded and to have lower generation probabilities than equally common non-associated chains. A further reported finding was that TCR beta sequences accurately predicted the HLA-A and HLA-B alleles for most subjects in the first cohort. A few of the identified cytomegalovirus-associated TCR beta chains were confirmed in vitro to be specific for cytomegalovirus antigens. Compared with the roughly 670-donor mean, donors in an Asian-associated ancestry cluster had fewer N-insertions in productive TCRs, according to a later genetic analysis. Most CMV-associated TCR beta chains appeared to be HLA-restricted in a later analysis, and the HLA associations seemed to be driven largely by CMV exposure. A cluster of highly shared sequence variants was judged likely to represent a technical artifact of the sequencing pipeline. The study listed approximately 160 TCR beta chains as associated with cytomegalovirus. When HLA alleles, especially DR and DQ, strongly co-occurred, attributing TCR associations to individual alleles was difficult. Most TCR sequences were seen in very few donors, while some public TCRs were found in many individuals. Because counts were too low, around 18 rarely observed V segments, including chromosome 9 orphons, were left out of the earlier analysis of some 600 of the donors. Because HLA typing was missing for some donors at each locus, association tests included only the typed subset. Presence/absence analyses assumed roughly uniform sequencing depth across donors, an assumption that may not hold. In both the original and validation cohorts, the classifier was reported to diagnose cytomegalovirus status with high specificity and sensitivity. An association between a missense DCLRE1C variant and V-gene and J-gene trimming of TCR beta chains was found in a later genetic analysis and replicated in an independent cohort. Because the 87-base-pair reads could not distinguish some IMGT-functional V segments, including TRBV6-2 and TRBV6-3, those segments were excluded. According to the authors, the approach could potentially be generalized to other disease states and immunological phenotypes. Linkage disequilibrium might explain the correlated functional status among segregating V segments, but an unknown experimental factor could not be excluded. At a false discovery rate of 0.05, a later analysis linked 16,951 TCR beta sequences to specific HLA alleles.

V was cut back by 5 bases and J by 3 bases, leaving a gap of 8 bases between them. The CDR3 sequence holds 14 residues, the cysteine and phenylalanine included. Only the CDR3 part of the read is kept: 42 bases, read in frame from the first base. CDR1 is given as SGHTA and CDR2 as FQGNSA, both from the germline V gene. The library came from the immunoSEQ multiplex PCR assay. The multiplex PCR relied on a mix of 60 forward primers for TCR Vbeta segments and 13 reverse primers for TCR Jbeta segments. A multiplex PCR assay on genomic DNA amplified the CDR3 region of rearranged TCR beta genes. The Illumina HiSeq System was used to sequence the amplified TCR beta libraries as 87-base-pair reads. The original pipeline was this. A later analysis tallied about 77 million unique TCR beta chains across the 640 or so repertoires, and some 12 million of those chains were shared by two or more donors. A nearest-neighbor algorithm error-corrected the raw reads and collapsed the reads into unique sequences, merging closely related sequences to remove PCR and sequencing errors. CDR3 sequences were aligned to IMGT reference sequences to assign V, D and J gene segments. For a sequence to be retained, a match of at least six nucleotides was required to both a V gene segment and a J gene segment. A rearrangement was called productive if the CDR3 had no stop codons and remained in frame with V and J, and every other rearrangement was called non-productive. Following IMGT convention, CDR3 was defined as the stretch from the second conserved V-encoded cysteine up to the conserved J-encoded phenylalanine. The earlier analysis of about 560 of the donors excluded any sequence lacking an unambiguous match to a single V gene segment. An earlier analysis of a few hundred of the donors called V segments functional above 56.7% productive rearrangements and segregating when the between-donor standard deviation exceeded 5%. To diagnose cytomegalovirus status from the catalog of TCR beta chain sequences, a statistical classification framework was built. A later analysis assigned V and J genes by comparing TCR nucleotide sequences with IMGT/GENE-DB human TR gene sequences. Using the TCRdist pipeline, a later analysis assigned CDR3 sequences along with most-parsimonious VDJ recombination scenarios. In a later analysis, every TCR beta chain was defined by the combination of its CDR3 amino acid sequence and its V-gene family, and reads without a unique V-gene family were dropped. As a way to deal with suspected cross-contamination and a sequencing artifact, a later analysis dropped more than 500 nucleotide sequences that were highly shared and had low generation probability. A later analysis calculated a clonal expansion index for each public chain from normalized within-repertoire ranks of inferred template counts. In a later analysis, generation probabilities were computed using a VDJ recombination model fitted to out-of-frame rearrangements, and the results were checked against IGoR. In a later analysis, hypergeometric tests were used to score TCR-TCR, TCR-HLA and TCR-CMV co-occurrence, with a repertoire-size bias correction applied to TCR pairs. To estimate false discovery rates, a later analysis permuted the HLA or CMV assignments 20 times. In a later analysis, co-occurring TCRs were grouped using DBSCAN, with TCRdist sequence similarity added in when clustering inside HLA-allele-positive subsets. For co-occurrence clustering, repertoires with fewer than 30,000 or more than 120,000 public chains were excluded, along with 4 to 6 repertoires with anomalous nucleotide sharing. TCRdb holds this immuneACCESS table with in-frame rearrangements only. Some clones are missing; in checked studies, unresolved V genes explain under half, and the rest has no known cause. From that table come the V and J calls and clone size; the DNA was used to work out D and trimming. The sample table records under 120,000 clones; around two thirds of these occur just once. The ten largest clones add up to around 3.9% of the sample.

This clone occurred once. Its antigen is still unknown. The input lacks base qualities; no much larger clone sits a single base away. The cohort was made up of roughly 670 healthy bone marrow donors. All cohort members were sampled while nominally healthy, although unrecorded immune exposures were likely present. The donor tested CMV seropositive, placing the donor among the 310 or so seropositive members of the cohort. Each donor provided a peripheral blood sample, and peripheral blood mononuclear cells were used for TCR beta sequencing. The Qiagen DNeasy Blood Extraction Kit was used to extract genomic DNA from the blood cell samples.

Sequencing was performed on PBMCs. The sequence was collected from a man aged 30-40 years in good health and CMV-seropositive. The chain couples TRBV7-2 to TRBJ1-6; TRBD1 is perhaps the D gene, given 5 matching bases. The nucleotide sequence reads TGTGCCAGCAGCCCGGGGGTCTATAATTCACCCCTCCACTTT. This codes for CASSPGVYNSPLHF.